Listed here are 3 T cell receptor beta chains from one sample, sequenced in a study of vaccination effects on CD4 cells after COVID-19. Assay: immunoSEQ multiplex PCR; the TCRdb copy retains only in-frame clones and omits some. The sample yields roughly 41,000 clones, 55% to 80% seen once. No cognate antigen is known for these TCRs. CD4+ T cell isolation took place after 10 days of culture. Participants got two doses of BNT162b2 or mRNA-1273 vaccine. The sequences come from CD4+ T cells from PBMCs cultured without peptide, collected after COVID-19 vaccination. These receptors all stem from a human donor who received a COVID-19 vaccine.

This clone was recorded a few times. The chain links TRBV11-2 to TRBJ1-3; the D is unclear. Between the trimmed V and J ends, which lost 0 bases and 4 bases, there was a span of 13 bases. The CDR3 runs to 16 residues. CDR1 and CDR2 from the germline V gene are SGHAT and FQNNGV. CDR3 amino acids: CASSLDPVRLGNTIYF. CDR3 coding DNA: TGTGCCAGCAGCTTAGACCCCGTGCGCCTGGGAAACACCATATATTTT.

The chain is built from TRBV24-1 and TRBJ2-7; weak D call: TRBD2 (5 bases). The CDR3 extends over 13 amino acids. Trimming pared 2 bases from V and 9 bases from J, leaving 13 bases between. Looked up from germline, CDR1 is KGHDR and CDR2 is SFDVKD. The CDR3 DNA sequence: TGTGCCACCAGTGATTCCAGCGGTAGGGTGCAGTACTTC. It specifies CATSDSSGRVQYF.

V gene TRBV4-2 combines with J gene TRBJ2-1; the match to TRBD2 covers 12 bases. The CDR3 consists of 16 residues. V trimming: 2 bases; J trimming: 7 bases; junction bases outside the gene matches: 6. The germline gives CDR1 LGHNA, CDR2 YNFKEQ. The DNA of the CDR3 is TGTGCCAGCAGCCAACTCGGGCTAGCGGGGGGGAATGAGCAGTTCTTC. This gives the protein CASSQLGLAGGNEQFF.